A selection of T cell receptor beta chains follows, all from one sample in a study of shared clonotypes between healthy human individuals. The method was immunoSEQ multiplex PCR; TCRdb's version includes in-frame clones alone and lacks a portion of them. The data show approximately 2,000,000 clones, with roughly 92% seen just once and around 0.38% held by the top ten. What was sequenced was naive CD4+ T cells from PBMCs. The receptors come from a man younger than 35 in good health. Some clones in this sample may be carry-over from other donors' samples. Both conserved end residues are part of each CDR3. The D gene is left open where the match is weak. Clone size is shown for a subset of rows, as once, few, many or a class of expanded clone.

TGTGCCAGCAGCTCGACAGTAACAGGTCAGCCCCAGCATTTT CASSSTVTGQPQHF TRBJ1-5 TRBV7-2 NA once
TGTGCCAGCAGACCGAAAGTGAAGACAGGGAACACCATATATTTT CASRPKVKTGNTIYF TRBJ1-3 TRBV6-5 TRBD1 NA
TGTGCCAGCACGACGACTAGAATCTACAATGAGCAGTTCTTC CASTTTRIYNEQFF TRBJ2-1 TRBV6-6 NA NA
TGTGCCAGCAGTTTAGTTCGAGGACAGGGAAATTCACCCCTCCACTTT CASSLVRGQGNSPLHF TRBJ1-6 TRBV27 TRBD1 NA
TGTGCCAGTAGTTCTTGGACAGAGGGGAGAGATACGCAGTATTTT CASSSWTEGRDTQYF TRBJ2-3 TRBV19 NA NA
TGTGCCAGCAGCTCAGCGGTGGGAGTGGTCTACGAGCAGTACTTC CASSSAVGVVYEQYF TRBJ2-7 TRBV14 NA NA
TGTGCCAGCAGCCCGCGACTAGGTCAAAGAGATACGCAGTATTTT CASSPRLGQRDTQYF TRBJ2-3 TRBV7-2 NA once
TGCGCCAGCAGCCTGGCCCTAGGGGATCAGCCCCAGCATTTT CASSLALGDQPQHF TRBJ1-5 TRBV5-1 NA NA
TGTGCCATCATTCGGCCGACGAGGGACACCGGGGAGCTGTTTTTT CAIIRPTRDTGELFF TRBJ2-2 TRBV10-3 NA NA
TGCAGTGCTAGCCGGTTGGAGGGCCAGTACTTC CSASRLEGQYF TRBJ2-7 TRBV20-1 NA NA
TGTGCCAGCAGTCCCACTAAGGTCGGCAATCAGCCCCAGCATTTT CASSPTKVGNQPQHF TRBJ1-5 TRBV28 NA NA
TGTGCCAGCTCGCCAGGGACTAGCAATGAGCAGTTCTTC CASSPGTSNEQFF TRBJ2-1 TRBV18 TRBD2 NA
TGTGCCAGCAGCTTGAGGGGCGCCTACGAGCAGTACTTC CASSLRGAYEQYF TRBJ2-7 TRBV6-5 NA once
TGTGCCAGCCGGACAGGGGTTCAGCCCCAGCATTTT CASRTGVQPQHF TRBJ1-5 TRBV27 TRBD1 NA
TGTGCCAGCAGCCCTACCGGAGGAGAGACCCAGTACTTC CASSPTGGETQYF TRBJ2-5 TRBV5-4 NA NA
TGTGCCAGCTCACCGCGACACAGGGGGGAGGACACCGGGGAGCTGTTTTTT CASSPRHRGEDTGELFF TRBJ2-2 TRBV18 TRBD1 NA